A selection of T cell receptor beta chains follows, all from one sample in a study of blood T cell repertoires in COVID-19. Sequencing was performed with immunoSEQ multiplex PCR; in TCRdb, only in-frame clones are kept and a portion is missing. The sample holds roughly 250,000 clones; 90% are singletons and the top ten take about 4%. Material: peripheral blood. The origin of the receptors is a woman in her thirties or forties with acute or convalescent COVID-19. Each CDR3 is given with its conserved first and last residue. D genes are given only for firm matches. Clone size is given for some rows only: seen once, a few or many times, or a class if the clone is expanded.

.	TRBV5-1	.	TRBJ2-1	CASSLEGEYNEQFF	TGCGCCAGCAGCTTGGAGGGGGAATACAATGAGCAGTTCTTC
TRBD1	TRBV15	.	TRBJ1-2	CATSRDRRQGYGYTF	TGTGCCACCAGCAGAGATCGGCGACAGGGCTATGGCTACACCTTC
.	TRBV9	.	TRBJ1-5	CASSVDGTPNQPQHF	TGTGCCAGCAGCGTGGACGGGACACCTAATCAGCCCCAGCATTTT
.	TRBV2	.	TRBJ1-2	CATSQWGRGPASGYTF	TGTGCCACCAGTCAGTGGGGGCGTGGGCCGGCTAGCGGCTACACCTTC
.	TRBV5-6	.	TRBJ2-3	CASSLRGSTHTDTQYF	TGTGCCAGCAGCTTGCGGGGGAGTACCCACACAGATACGCAGTATTTT
.	TRBV9	.	TRBJ1-1	CASSTELGSLNTEAFF	TGTGCCAGCAGCACCGAACTGGGCAGCTTGAACACTGAAGCTTTCTTT
.	TRBV6-5	.	TRBJ1-6	CASTESGFSSPLHF	TGTGCCAGCACCGAGTCAGGGTTCAGCTCACCCCTCCACTTT
.	TRBV4-1	.	TRBJ1-1	CASSQVRPGMNTEAFF	TGCGCCAGCAGCCAAGTCCGGCCGGGGATGAACACTGAAGCTTTCTTT
TRBD1	TRBV7-9	.	TRBJ1-2	CASSYTGAWTF	TGTGCCAGCAGCTACACAGGGGCCTGGACCTTC
.	TRBV27	.	TRBJ1-2	CASSQASGLLYGYTF	TGTGCCAGCAGCCAGGCGTCAGGGCTCCTCTATGGCTACACCTTC
.	TRBV19	.	TRBJ1-2	CASSNDRSRGYTF	TGTGCCAGTAGTAATGACAGGTCTAGGGGCTACACCTTC
TRBD1	TRBV12-3/TRBV12-4	.	TRBJ1-4	CASSSGQGEKLFF	TGTGCCAGCAGTTCGGGACAGGGAGAAAAACTGTTTTTT
TRBD1	TRBV19	.	TRBJ2-3	CASSTGGGTDTQYF	TGTGCCAGTAGTACAGGGGGCGGCACAGATACGCAGTATTTT
TRBD2	TRBV19	.	TRBJ2-3	CASSILAGGTDTQYF	TGTGCCAGTAGTATTCTAGCGGGGGGCACAGATACGCAGTATTTT
.	TRBV6-1	.	TRBJ1-1	CASSEARLPFTEAFF	TGTGCCAGCAGTGAGGCGAGGCTCCCCTTCACTGAAGCTTTCTTT
TRBD2	TRBV6-4	.	TRBJ2-3	CASSDPPGLALGGDTQYF	TGTGCCAGCAGTGACCCCCCCGGACTAGCCCTCGGCGGGGATACGCAGTATTTT
TRBD2	TRBV29-1	.	TRBJ2-3	CSISRSSGGGDTQYF	TGCAGCATTAGTAGAAGTAGCGGGGGCGGGGATACGCAGTATTTT
.	TRBV19	.	TRBJ2-1	CASSIMGYEGGPYNEQFF	TGTGCCAGTAGTATTATGGGATATGAGGGGGGGCCCTACAATGAGCAGTTCTTC
TRBD2	TRBV19	.	TRBJ2-5	CASSPTYVGRETQYF	TGTGCCAGTAGCCCCACTTACGTCGGGAGGGAGACCCAGTACTTC
.	TRBV7-2	.	TRBJ2-1	CASRSSAYNEQFF	TGTGCCAGCAGATCCAGCGCATACAATGAGCAGTTCTTC
.	TRBV6-4	.	TRBJ1-5	CASSEVQGQPQHF	TGTGCCAGCAGTGAGGTACAGGGCCAGCCCCAGCATTTT
TRBD1	TRBV28	.	TRBJ1-4	CASRPGGSATNEKLFF	TGTGCCAGCAGGCCAGGGGGCTCAGCAACTAATGAAAAACTGTTTTTT
TRBD2	TRBV18	.	TRBJ2-2	CASSPSELAANTGELFF	TGTGCCAGCTCACCATCAGAGCTAGCGGCGAACACCGGGGAGCTGTTTTTT
TRBD2	TRBV3-1/TRBV3-2	.	TRBJ2-2	CASSQESLAGDTGELFF	TGTGCCAGCAGCCAAGAGAGTCTAGCGGGGGACACCGGGGAGCTGTTTTTT
TRBD1	TRBV6-1	once	TRBJ2-4	CASSDRDRVWSKNIQYF	TGTGCCAGCAGTGACCGGGACAGGGTTTGGTCCAAAAACATTCAGTACTTC
.	TRBV4-1	.	TRBJ1-6	CASSPQGANSPLHF	TGCGCCAGCAGCCCCCAAGGGGCTAATTCACCCCTCCACTTT